The TCR beta chain under discussion was sequenced for a study of T cell responses to AZD1222 COVID-19 vaccine. Measured with immunoSEQ multiplex PCR; TCRdb has only the in-frame clones, and not every one. Among roughly 160,000 clones, approximately 93% were seen once, and the ten largest hold approximately 0.97%. Looked up from germline, CDR1 is SGDLS and CDR2 is YYNGEE. This CDR3 contains 14 residues. Trimming cost V 2 bases and J 3 bases, with 11 bases left between them. This sample comprised peripheral blood, obtained on day 0 of AZD1222 vaccination. The sequence came from an adult in good health. V usage is TRBV9 and J usage is TRBJ2-5; D is perhaps TRBD1 or TRBD2 (5 bases each). The CDR3 spells CASSVSGREETQYF. CDR3 sequence (DNA): TGTGCCAGCAGCGTGTCAGGGCGGGAAGAGACCCAGTACTTC.